Following are 21 T cell receptor beta chains from one sample sequenced in a study of long-term antiretroviral therapy in people with HIV. Running of the v3.0 immunoSEQ assay took place at survey level. Only in-frame clones appear in the TCRdb table, and some are missing; sequencing was by immunoSEQ multiplex PCR. The data hold 23,000 or so clones, with 65% to 80% observed a single time. Material: unsorted PBMCs, obtained 0.5 years after starting antiretroviral therapy. The receptors were gathered from a woman aged 40 to 49 with HIV.

The chain employs TRBV6-5 and TRBJ1-3; D may be TRBD1 (5 bases). The ends were cut back, 4 bases at V and 8 bases at J, with 15 bases in the middle. Germline V gene lookup returns CDR1 MNHEY and CDR2 SVGAGI. The CDR3 contains 14 residues. CDR3 amino acids: CASSWGSPGYTIYF. The CDR3 DNA is TGTGCCAGCAGTTGGGGCAGTCCTGGGTACACCATATATTTT.

The genes are TRBV12-1 and TRBJ1-6. TRBV12-1 is flagged as a pseudogene. The CDR3 runs to 10 residues. CDR3 bases: TGTGCCAGCCCCCGAGGGGCCCTCCACTTT. It yields the protein CASPRGALHF.

In DNA, the CDR3 is TGTGCCAGCAGCCCTGATGCTACAAACACCGGGGAGCTGTTTTTT. Protein product: CASSPDATNTGELFF. This chain joins TRBV5-4 and TRBJ2-2; D gene unclear. The V and J ends lost 4 bases and 2 bases respectively, with 12 bases between them. The CDR3 covers 15 residues. Per germline, CDR1 SGHNT and CDR2 YYREEE (reference sequence). Together with reference TRBV5-4 and TRBJ2-2, the CDR3 gives the full variable domain: ETGVTQSPTHLIKTRGQQVTLRCSSQSGHNTVSWYQQALGQGPQFIFQYYREEENGRGNFPPRFSGLQFPNYSSELNVNALELDDSALYLCASSPDATNTGELFFGEGSRLTVL.

In its sample, this clone was seen once. The chain joins TRBV7-4 to TRBJ1-1; a weak D match, TRBD1 (6 bases). The CDR3 contains 15 residues. The V gene's germline CDR1 is SGHVT and CDR2 SQSDAQ. The V gene lost 5 bases and the J gene lost 4 bases, with 17 bases spanning the gap. The CDR3 DNA is TGTGCCAGCAGCGCGGTGGGGGGCGAGGTCACTGAAGCTTTCTTT. Protein: CASSAVGGEVTEAFF.

The chain carries TRBV10-3 and TRBJ1-2; 7 bases are shared with TRBD1. J gave up 3 bases and V 2 bases, and 0 bases lay outside the gene matches. In germline, CDR1 is ENHRY, CDR2 SYGVKD. This CDR3 is 13 amino acids long. The CDR3 nucleotides are TGTGCCATCAGTGAGGGACAGGACTATGGCTACACCTTC. This encodes CAISEGQDYGYTF.

This clone was detected a few times. The chain carries TRBV6-6 and TRBJ2-7; perhaps TRBD1 as D (6 bases). Germline V gene data show CDR1 as MNHNY and CDR2 as SVGAGI (reference sequence). The V gene lost 5 bases and the J gene lost 3 bases, with 11 bases spanning the gap. The CDR3 consists of 13 residues. The CDR3 region has the DNA TGTGCCAGCAGTGACAGGAAGCGCTACGAGCAGTACTTC. It is translated as CASSDRKRYEQYF.

This clone counts as medium-sized (0.01 to 0.1%). The CDR3, as DNA: TGTGCCAGCAGCTTGGACGGCAACACCGGGGAGCTGTTTTTT. Residues: CASSLDGNTGELFF. The chain combines TRBV5-4 with TRBJ2-2; D call uncertain. The germline V gene has CDR1 SGHNT and CDR2 YYREEE (reference sequence). V gave up 0 bases and J gave up 2 bases, with 5 bases separating them. The CDR3 length is 14 residues.

The chain employs TRBV28 and TRBJ1-1; D perhaps matches TRBD1 (5 bases). Trimming left V 2 bases short and J 1 base short, with 11 bases between. The CDR3 runs 15 residues. The V gene's germline CDR1 is MDHEN and CDR2 SYDVKM. CDR3 nucleotide sequence: TGTGCCAGCAGTTTAGAAGACAGCAAGAACACTGAAGCTTTCTTT. Residues: CASSLEDSKNTEAFF.

The V gene is TRBV6-1, the J gene TRBJ1-5, with TRBD1 matching 10 bases. Germline CDR1 and CDR2: MNHNS and SASEGT. CDR3 length: 13 amino acids. The trim removed 9 bases at V and 5 bases at J, leaving 4 bases unmatched. The CDR3 reads CASRQGAYQPQHF. In DNA, the CDR3 is TGTGCCAGTCGACAGGGGGCCTATCAGCCCCAGCATTTT.

This clone ranks as medium-sized. V is TRBV7-2 and J is TRBJ2-1; TRBD1 might be the D (5 bases). V was trimmed by 6 bases and J by 2 bases, leaving 11 bases between them. Germline V gene data show CDR1 as SGHTA and CDR2 as FQGNSA. There are 14 residues in the CDR3. CDR3 loop: CASRRGRAYNEQFF. The CDR3 DNA follows: TGTGCCAGCAGAAGGGGTAGGGCCTACAATGAGCAGTTCTTC.

The chain joins TRBV28 to TRBJ2-1; 9 nucleotides match TRBD1. V shed 6 bases and J 10 bases; nucleotides not matched to a gene: 7. Germline CDR1 MDHEN, CDR2 SYDVKM. This CDR3 comprises 13 residues. CDR3 protein: CASSWTGEGEQFF. CDR3 sequence (DNA): TGTGCCAGCAGCTGGACAGGGGAGGGAGAGCAGTTCTTC.

The gene calls are TRBV9 and TRBJ2-2; D is ambiguous. V lost 3 bases and J 1 base, leaving 16 bases between the germline ends. Germline CDR1 and CDR2: SGDLS and YYNGEE. The CDR3 has 17 residues. The CDR3 spells CASSAKYEVGNTGELFF. The DNA for the CDR3 is TGTGCCAGCAGCGCCAAATATGAGGTGGGGAACACCGGGGAGCTGTTTTTT.

The rearrangement joins TRBV2 to TRBJ2-5, with 7 positions matching TRBD1. Germline V gives CDR1 SNHLY, CDR2 FYNNEI. This CDR3 is built from 16 residues. Trimming removed 3 bases from V and 2 bases from J; junction bases left unmatched: 9. The DNA of the CDR3 is TGTGCCAGCAGTGATAGGACAGGTTCTCTTCAAGAGACCCAGTACTTC. Amino acids: CASSDRTGSLQETQYF. Using reference TRBV2 and TRBJ2-5 for the parts outside the CDR3, the full variable domain is EPEVTQTPSHQVTQMGQEVILRCVPISNHLYFYWYRQILGQKVEFLVSFYNNEISEKSEIFDDQFSVERPDGSNFTLKIRSTKLEDSAMYFCASSDRTGSLQETQYFGPGTRLLVL.

The CDR3 DNA sequence: TGTGCCAGCAGCTTATGGGGGGAAGGTAATTCACCCCTCCACTTT. Its protein is CASSLWGEGNSPLHF. The chain is built from TRBV7-9 and TRBJ1-6; weak D call: TRBD1 (5 bases). Trimming took 2 bases from V and 6 from J, leaving 11 bases between them. This CDR3 spans 15 amino acids. CDR1 and CDR2 from the germline V gene are SEHNR and FQNEAQ (reference sequence).

The chain employs TRBV5-1 and TRBJ2-6, with 7 bases identical to TRBD1. There are 15 residues in the CDR3. Germline lookup yields CDR1 SGHRS and CDR2 YFSETQ. V lost 4 bases, J lost 3 bases, and 4 bases stayed unmatched. The CDR3 here is CASSVQGHGANVLTF. In DNA form, the CDR3 reads TGCGCCAGCAGCGTACAGGGGCATGGGGCCAACGTCCTGACTTTC. Full variable domain (outside the CDR3, taken from reference TRBV5-1 and TRBJ2-6): KAGVTQTPRYLIKTRGQQVTLSCSPISGHRSVSWYQQTPGQGLQFLFEYFSETQRNKGNFPGRFSGRQFSNSRSEMNVSTLELGDSALYLCASSVQGHGANVLTFGAGSRLTVL.

Concerning this clone itself: The junction shows a germline mismatch at one end, possibly a read error. V usage is TRBV18 and J usage is TRBJ2-7; tentative D call: TRBD1 (6 bases). Per the germline V gene, CDR1 is KGHSH and CDR2 is LQKENI. The CDR3 covers 13 residues. This CDR3 is CASPPPGVYEQYF. DNA of the CDR3: TGTGCCAGCCCACCTCCAGGGGTCTACGAGCAGTACTTC.

V and J are TRBV9 and TRBJ1-2; D remains unclear. The CDR3 is made up of 13 amino acids. Germline V CDR1 and CDR2: SGDLS, YYNGEE. The ends were cut back, 0 bases at V and 4 bases at J, with 7 bases in the middle. The CDR3 region is CASSVDRSYGYTF. The CDR3 DNA follows: TGTGCCAGCAGCGTAGACAGATCCTATGGCTACACCTTC. Combining the CDR3 with reference TRBV9 and TRBJ1-2 gives the whole variable domain DSGVTQTPKHLITATGQRVTLRCSPRSGDLSVYWYQQSLDQGLQFLIQYYNGEERAKGNILERFSAQQFPDLHSELNLSSLELGDSALYFCASSVDRSYGYTFGSGTRLTVV.

This clone was observed a few times. V gene TRBV6-5 combines with J gene TRBJ1-5; weak D call: TRBD1 (6 bases). V was shortened by 5 bases and J by 3 bases, with 14 bases between the two germline ends. The CDR3 spans 15 residues. Germline CDR1 is MNHEY and CDR2 is SVGAGI. Here the CDR3 reads CASSPRGGLNQPQHF. DNA of the CDR3: TGTGCCAGCAGTCCAAGGGGGGGCCTCAATCAGCCCCAGCATTTT.

On this clone: This sample also contains other DNA sequences that code for the same CDR3. The chain joins TRBV7-2 to TRBJ2-7; no reliable D call. With 2 bases removed from V and 6 bases from J, the gap between germline ends came to 8 bases. Germline V CDR1 and CDR2: SGHTA, FQGNSA. This CDR3 is built from 12 residues. The CDR3 DNA sequence: TGTGCCAGCAGCTTAAGTGGTAGCGAGCAGTACTTC. Translating it yields CASSLSGSEQYF. The variable domain in full, with the rest retrieved from reference TRBV7-2 and TRBJ2-7, is GAGVSQSPSNKVTEKGKDVELRCDPISGHTALYWYRQSLGQGLEFLIYFQGNSAPDKSGLPSDRFSAERTGGSVSTLTIQRTQQEDSAVYLCASSLSGSEQYFGPGTRLTVT.

V and J are TRBV30 and TRBJ1-1; weak D call: TRBD1 (5 bases). The CDR3 is 14 residues long. Looked up from germline, CDR1 is GTSNPN and CDR2 is SVGIG (reference sequence). Trimming removed 3 bases at V and 5 bases at J, with 16 bases between. The CDR3 coding sequence is TGTGCCTGGAGACGGCAGGGCGGGGGAACTGAAGCTTTCTTT. This gives the protein CAWRRQGGGTEAFF. The full variable domain, in which reference TRBV30 and TRBJ1-1 provide the parts outside the CDR3, is SQTIHQWPATLVQPVGSPLSLECTVEGTSNPNLYWYRQAAGRGLQLLFYSVGIGQISSEVPQNLSASRPQDRQFILSSKKLLLSDSGFYLCAWRRQGGGTEAFFGQGTRLTVV.

This chain uses TRBV29-1 with TRBJ1-1; tentatively, D is TRBD1 (6 bases). This CDR3 spans 14 amino acids. Looked up from germline, CDR1 is SQVTM and CDR2 is ANQGSEA. Trimming left V 3 bases short and J 8 bases short, with 19 bases between. This CDR3 reads CSVERRTGTGEAFF. CDR3 DNA: TGCAGCGTTGAGAGACGAACAGGGACGGGGGAAGCTTTCTTT.